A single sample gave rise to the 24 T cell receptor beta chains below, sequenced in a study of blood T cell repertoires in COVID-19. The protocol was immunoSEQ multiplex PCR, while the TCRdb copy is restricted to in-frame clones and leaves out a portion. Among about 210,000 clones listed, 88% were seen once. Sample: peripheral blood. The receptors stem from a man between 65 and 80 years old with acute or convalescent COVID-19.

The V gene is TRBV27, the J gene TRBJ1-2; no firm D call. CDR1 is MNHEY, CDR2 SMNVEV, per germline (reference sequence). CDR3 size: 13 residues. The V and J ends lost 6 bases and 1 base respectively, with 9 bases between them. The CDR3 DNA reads TGTGCCAGCAGGCCACAGAATAACTATGGCTACACCTTC. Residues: CASRPQNNYGYTF.

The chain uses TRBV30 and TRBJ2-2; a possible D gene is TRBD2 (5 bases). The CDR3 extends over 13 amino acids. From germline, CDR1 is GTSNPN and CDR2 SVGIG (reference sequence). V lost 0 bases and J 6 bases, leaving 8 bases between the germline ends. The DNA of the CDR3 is TGTGCCTGGAGTGTCGGGATCGCCGGGGAGCTGTTTTTT. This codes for CAWSVGIAGELFF. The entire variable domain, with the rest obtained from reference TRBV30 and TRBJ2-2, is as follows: SQTIHQWPATLVQPVGSPLSLECTVEGTSNPNLYWYRQAAGRGLQLLFYSVGIGQISSEVPQNLSASRPQDRQFILSSKKLLLSDSGFYLCAWSVGIAGELFFGEGSRLTVL.

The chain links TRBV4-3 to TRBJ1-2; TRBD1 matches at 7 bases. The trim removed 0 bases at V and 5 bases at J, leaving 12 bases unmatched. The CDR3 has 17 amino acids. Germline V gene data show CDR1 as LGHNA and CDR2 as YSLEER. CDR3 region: CASSQDRAGGTLYGYTF. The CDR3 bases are TGCGCCAGCAGCCAAGATAGGGCAGGGGGAACACTTTATGGCTACACCTTC.

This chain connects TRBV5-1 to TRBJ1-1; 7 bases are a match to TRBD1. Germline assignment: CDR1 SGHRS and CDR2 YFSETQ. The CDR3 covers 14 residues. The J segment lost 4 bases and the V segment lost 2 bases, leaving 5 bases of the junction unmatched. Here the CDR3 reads CASSFLTGSTEAFF. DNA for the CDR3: TGCGCCAGCAGCTTCCTGACAGGGTCCACTGAAGCTTTCTTT.

The CDR3 DNA is TGTGCCAGCAGCTTAGCAGGGGGCGGGTTCGAGCAGTACTTC. Encoded protein: CASSLAGGGFEQYF. The V call is TRBV7-9, the J call TRBJ2-7; 7 bases match TRBD1. CDR3 length: 14 amino acids. The germline CDR1 and CDR2 sequences are SEHNR and FQNEAQ (reference sequence). With 0 bases clipped from V and 6 bases from J, the junction kept 5 bases outside the gene matches.

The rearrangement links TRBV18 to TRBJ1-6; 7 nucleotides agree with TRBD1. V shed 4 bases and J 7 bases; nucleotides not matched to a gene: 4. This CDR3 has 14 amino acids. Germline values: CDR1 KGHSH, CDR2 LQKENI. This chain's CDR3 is CASSLDRINSPLHF. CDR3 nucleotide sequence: TGTGCCAGCTCACTGGACAGGATAAATTCACCCCTCCACTTT.

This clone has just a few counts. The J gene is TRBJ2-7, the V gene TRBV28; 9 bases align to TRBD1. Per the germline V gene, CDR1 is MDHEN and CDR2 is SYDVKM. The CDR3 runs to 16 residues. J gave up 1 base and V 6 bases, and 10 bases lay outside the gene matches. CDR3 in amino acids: CASRAGGTGFSYEQYF. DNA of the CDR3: TGTGCCAGCAGGGCCGGGGGGACAGGGTTTTCCTACGAGCAGTACTTC.

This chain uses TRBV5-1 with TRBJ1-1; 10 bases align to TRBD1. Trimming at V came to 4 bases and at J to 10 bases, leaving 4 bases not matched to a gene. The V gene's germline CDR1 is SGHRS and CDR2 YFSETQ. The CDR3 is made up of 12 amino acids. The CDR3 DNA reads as TGCGCCAGCAGCACCGGGACAGGGGCAGCTTTCTTT. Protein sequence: CASSTGTGAAFF.

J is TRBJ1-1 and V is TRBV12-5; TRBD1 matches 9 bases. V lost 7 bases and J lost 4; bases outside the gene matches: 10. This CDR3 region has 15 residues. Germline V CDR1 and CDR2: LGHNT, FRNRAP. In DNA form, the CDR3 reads TGTGCTAGTGACCAACAGGGGACAGGGAGCACTGAAGCTTTCTTT. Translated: CASDQQGTGSTEAFF.

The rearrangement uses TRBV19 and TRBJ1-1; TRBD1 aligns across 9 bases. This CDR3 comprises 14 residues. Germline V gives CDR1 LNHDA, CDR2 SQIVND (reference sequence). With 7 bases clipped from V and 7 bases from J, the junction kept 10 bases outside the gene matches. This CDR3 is CASTKRGQGSEAFF. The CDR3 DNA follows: TGTGCCAGTACTAAAAGGGGACAGGGAAGTGAAGCTTTCTTT.

The CDR3 sequence is CASSLQGTGSYGYTF. The DNA for the CDR3 is TGTGCCAGCAGTTTACAGGGGACGGGGAGCTATGGCTACACCTTC. The gene calls are TRBV28 and TRBJ1-2; tentative D call: TRBD1 (6 bases). Germline values: CDR1 MDHEN, CDR2 SYDVKM. The V gene lost 2 bases and the J gene lost 4 bases, with 14 bases spanning the gap. CDR3 length: 15 residues.

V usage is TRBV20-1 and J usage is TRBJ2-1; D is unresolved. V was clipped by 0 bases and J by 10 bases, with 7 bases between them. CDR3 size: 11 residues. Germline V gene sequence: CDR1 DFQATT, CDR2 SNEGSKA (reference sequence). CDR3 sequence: CSARDFPEQFF. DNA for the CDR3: TGCAGTGCTAGAGATTTTCCAGAGCAGTTCTTC.

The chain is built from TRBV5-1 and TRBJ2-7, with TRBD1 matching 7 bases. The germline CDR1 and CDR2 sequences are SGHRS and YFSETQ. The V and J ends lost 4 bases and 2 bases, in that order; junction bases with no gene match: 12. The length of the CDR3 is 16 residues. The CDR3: CASSPRGPLATYEQYF. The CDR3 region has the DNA TGCGCCAGCAGCCCAAGGGGGCCTCTGGCTACCTACGAGCAGTACTTC.

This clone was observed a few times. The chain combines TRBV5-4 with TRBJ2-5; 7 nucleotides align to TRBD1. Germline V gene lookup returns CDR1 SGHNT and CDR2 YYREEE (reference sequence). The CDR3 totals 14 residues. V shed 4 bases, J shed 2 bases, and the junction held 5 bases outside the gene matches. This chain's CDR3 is CASSPGQRQETQYF. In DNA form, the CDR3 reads TGTGCCAGCAGCCCGGGACAGCGTCAAGAGACCCAGTACTTC. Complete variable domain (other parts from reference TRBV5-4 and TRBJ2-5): ETGVTQSPTHLIKTRGQQVTLRCSSQSGHNTVSWYQQALGQGPQFIFQYYREEENGRGNFPPRFSGLQFPNYSSELNVNALELDDSALYLCASSPGQRQETQYFGPGTRLLVL.

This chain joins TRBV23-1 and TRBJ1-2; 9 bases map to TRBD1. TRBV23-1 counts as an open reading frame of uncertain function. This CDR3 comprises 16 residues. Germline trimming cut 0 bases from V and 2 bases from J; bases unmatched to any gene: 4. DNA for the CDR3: TGCGCCAGCAGTCAATCTACCGGGACAGGGAACTATGGCTACACCTTC. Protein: CASSQSTGTGNYGYTF.

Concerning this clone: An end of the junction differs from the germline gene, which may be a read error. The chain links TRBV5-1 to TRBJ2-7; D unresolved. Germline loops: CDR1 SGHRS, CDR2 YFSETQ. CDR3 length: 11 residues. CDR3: CASSDSHEQYF. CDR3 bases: TGCGCCAGCAGCGACTCCCACGAGCAGTACTTC.

CDR3 protein: CATARMSTDTQYF. CDR3 sequence (DNA): TGTGCCACCGCCAGGATGAGCACAGATACGCAGTATTTT. The chain links TRBV7-2 to TRBJ2-3, with no clear D. In germline, CDR1 is SGHTA, CDR2 FQGNSA. The CDR3 is 13 amino acids. V shed 10 bases and J shed 0 bases, with 11 bases lying between them. Full variable domain (missing parts from reference TRBV7-2 and TRBJ2-3): GAGVSQSPSNKVTEKGKDVELRCDPISGHTALYWYRQSLGQGLEFLIYFQGNSAPDKSGLPSDRFSAERTGGSVSTLTIQRTQQEDSAVYLCATARMSTDTQYFGPGTRLTVL.

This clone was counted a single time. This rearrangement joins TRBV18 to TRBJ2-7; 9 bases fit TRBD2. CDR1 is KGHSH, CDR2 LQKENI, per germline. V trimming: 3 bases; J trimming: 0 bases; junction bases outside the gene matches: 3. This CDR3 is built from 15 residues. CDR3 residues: CASSPTSGLSYEQYF. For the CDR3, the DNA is TGTGCCAGCTCACCGACTAGCGGACTCTCCTACGAGCAGTACTTC. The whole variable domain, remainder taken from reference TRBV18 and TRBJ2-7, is NAGVMQNPRHLVRRRGQEARLRCSPMKGHSHVYWYRQLPEEGLKFMVYLQKENIIDESGMPKERFSAEFPKEGPSILRIQQVVRGDSAAYFCASSPTSGLSYEQYFGPGTRLTVT.

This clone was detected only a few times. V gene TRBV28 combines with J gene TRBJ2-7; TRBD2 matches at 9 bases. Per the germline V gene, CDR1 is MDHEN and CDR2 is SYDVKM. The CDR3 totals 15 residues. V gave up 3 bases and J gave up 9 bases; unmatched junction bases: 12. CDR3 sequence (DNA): TGTGCCAGCAGTTTCGATAGCGGGGGAAGCGTGGTGCAGTACTTC. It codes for CASSFDSGGSVVQYF. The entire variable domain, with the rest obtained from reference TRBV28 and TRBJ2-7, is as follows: DVKVTQSSRYLVKRTGEKVFLECVQDMDHENMFWYRQDPGLGLRLIYFSYDVKMKEKGDIPEGYSVSREKKERFSLILESASTNQTSMYLCASSFDSGGSVVQYFGPGTRLTVT.

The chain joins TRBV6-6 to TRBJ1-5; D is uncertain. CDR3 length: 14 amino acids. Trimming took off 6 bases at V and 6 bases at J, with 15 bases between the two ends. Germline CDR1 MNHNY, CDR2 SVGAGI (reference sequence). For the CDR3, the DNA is TGTGCCAGCAGCCTGGGCAGCTTAGGTCAGCCCCAGCATTTT. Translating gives CASSLGSLGQPQHF.

As DNA, the CDR3 is TGTGCCAGCAGTCCGGACTTAGCGTCAGCCTACAATGAGCAGTTCTTC. It encodes CASSPDLASAYNEQFF. V usage is TRBV2 and J usage is TRBJ2-1, with D possibly TRBD2 on 5 matching bases. Germline assignment: CDR1 SNHLY and CDR2 FYNNEI. Trimming took off 5 bases at V and 2 bases at J, with 16 bases between the two ends. The CDR3 loop spans 16 amino acids.

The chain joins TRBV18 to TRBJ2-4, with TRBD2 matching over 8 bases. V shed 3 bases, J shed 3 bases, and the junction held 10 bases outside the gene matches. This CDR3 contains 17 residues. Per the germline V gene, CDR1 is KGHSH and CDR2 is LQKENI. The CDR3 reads CASSPTTSLAGKNIQYF. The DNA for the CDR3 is TGTGCCAGCTCACCGACCACATCCCTAGCGGGCAAAAACATTCAGTACTTC.

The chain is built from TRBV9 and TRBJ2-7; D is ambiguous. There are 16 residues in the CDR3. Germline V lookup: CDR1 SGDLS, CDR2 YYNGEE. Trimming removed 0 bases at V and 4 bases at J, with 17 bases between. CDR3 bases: TGTGCCAGCAGCGTAGATGCAGTGTCTAGTCAGTACGAGCAGTACTTC. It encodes CASSVDAVSSQYEQYF. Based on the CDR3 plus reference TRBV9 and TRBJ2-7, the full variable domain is DSGVTQTPKHLITATGQRVTLRCSPRSGDLSVYWYQQSLDQGLQFLIQYYNGEERAKGNILERFSAQQFPDLHSELNLSSLELGDSALYFCASSVDAVSSQYEQYFGPGTRLTVT.

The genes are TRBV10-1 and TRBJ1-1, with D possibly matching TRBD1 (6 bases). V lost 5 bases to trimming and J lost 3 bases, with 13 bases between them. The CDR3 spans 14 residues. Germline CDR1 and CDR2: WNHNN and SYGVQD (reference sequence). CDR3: CASSKTGPYTEAFF. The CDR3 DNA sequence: TGCGCCAGCAGTAAGACAGGACCTTACACTGAAGCTTTCTTT.